Presented here are 6 T cell receptor beta chains from one specimen sequenced in a study of early T cells in non-severe SARS-CoV-2 infection. TCRdb reanalysed the 5' RACE reads using MiXCR and keeps one entry per CDR3 protein. The repertoire holds some 30,000 distinct CDR3 sequences, with about 4.5% as singletons. Sequenced input: whole blood. Receptors were obtained from an adult who was a healthcare worker with PCR-confirmed SARS-CoV-2 infection or an uninfected control (not recorded which).

This clonotype was seen many times. The chain uses TRBV2 and TRBJ2-5; 7 bases agree with TRBD1. Germline values: CDR1 SNHLY, CDR2 FYNNEI. With V trimmed by 7 bases and J by 0 bases, 2 bases remained unmatched. This CDR3 is 13 amino acids long. In DNA form, the CDR3 reads TGTGCCAGCACCGACAGGGACCAAGAGACCCAGTACTTC. Protein sequence: CASTDRDQETQYF.

The genes are TRBV12-3 or TRBV12-4 and TRBJ2-7; TRBD1 agrees at 9 bases. V was pared by 5 bases and J by 3 bases, with 11 bases of the junction left unmatched. The CDR3 runs 16 residues. The chain's CDR3 is CASSPPTWTGDYEQYF. In DNA, the CDR3 is TGTGCCAGCAGTCCACCCACCTGGACAGGGGACTACGAGCAGTACTTC.

Ten or more counts support this clonotype. This chain links TRBV7-9 with TRBJ2-6; D assignment may be TRBD1 or TRBD2 (5 bases each). V was clipped by 5 bases and J by 0 bases, with 14 bases between them. The CDR3 covers 17 residues. The germline V gene has CDR1 SEHNR and CDR2 FQNEAQ (reference sequence). CDR3 in amino acids: CASSGGDQGSGANVLTF. The CDR3 region has the DNA TGTGCCAGCAGCGGGGGAGATCAGGGCTCTGGGGCCAACGTCCTGACTTTC.

This clonotype was counted at least ten times. V usage is TRBV28 and J usage is TRBJ2-2, with D perhaps matching TRBD1 (6 bases). This CDR3 has 14 residues. Trimming removed 9 bases at V and 2 bases at J, with 13 bases between. Germline V gene sequence: CDR1 MDHEN, CDR2 SYDVKM. The CDR3 DNA reads as TGTGCCAGTTTGTCCAGGGGAAACACCGGGGAGCTGTTTTTT. It translates to CASLSRGNTGELFF.

This clonotype was seen just once. A much larger clonotype is one base distant, so this may be a read error. DNA for the CDR3: TGTGCCAGCAGTGGACTAGTGGGGGCCACAGATACGCAGTATTTT. Translated: CASSGLVGATDTQYF. This rearrangement joins TRBV2 to TRBJ2-3; D possibly matches TRBD1 or TRBD2 (6 bases each). Trimming removed 4 bases at V and 2 bases at J, with 13 bases between. The V gene's germline CDR1 is SNHLY and CDR2 FYNNEI. The CDR3 extends over 15 amino acids.

The chain carries TRBV3-1 and TRBJ2-3; no clear D. V was trimmed by 4 bases and J by 6 bases, leaving 8 bases between them. In germline, CDR1 is LGHDT, CDR2 YNNKEL (reference sequence). This CDR3 spans 12 amino acids. The CDR3 reads CASSRSGDTQYF. The CDR3 DNA is TGTGCCAGCAGCCGCAGTGGGGATACGCAGTATTTT.